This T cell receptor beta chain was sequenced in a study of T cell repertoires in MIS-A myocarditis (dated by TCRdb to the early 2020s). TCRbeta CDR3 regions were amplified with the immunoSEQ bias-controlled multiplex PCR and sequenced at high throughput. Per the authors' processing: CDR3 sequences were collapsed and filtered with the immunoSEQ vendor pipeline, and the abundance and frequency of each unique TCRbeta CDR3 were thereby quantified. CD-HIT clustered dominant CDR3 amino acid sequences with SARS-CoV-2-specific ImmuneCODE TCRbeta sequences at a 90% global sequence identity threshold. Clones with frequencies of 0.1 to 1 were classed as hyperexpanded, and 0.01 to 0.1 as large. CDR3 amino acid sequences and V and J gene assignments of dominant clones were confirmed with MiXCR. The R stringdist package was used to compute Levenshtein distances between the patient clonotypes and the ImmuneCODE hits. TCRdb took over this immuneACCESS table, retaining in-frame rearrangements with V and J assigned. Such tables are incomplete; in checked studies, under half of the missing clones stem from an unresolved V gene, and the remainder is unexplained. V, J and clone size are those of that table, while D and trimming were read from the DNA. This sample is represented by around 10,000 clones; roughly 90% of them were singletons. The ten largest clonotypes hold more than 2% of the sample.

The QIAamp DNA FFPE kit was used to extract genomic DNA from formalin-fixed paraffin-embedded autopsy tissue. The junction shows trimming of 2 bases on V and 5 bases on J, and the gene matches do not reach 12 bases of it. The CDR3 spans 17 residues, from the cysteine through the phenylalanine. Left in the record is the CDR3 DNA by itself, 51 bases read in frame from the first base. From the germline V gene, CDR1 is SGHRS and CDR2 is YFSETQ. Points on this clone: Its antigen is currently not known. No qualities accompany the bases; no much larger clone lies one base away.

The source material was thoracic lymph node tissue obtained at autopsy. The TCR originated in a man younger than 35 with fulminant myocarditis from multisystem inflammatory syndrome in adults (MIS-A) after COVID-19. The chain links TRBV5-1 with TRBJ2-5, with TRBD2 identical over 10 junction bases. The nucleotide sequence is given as TGCGCCAGCAGCTTAGGGACTAGCGCGGCGTTTTGGGAGACCCAGTACTTC. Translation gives CASSLGTSAAFWETQYF.